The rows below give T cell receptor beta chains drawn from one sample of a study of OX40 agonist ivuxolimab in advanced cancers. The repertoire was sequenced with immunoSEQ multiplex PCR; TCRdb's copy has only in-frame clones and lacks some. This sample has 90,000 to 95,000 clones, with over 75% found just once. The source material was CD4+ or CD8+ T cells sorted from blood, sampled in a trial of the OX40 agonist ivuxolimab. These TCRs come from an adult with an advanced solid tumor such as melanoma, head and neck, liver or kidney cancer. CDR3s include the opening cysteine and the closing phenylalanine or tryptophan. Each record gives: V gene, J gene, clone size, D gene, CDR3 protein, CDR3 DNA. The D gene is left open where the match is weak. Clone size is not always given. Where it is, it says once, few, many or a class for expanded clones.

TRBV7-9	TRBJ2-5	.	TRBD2	CASSYGYDSNGLAQETQYF	TGTGCCAGCAGCTATGGGTATGACAGCAACGGACTAGCCCAAGAGACCCAGTACTTC
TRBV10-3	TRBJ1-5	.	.	CAISEMQQGQPQHF	TGTGCCATCAGTGAGATGCAGCAGGGACAGCCCCAGCATTTT
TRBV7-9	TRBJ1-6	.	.	CASTFGGSPLHF	TGTGCCAGCACCTTTGGGGGCTCACCCCTCCACTTT
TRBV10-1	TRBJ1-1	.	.	CASSESGRPSEAFF	TGCGCCAGCAGTGAGTCGGGCAGGCCCTCTGAAGCTTTCTTT
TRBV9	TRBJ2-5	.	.	CASSVSGWVQETQYF	TGTGCCAGCAGCGTGTCGGGTTGGGTCCAAGAGACCCAGTACTTC
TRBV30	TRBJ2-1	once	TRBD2	CAWNGLAGVNEQFF	TGTGCCTGGAATGGACTAGCGGGGGTGAATGAGCAGTTCTTC
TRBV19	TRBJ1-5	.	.	CASSMGGESQPQHF	TGTGCCAGTAGTATGGGCGGGGAGAGTCAGCCCCAGCATTTT
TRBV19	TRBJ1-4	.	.	CASTLYAPATNEKLFF	TGTGCCAGTACCCTGTATGCGCCGGCAACTAATGAAAAACTGTTTTTT
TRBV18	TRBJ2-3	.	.	CASSPYATDTQYF	TGTGCCAGCTCACCATACGCGACGGATACGCAGTATTTT
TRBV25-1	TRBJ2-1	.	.	CASSSDSAQEQFF	TGTGCCAGCAGTTCGGACTCCGCCCAAGAGCAGTTCTTC
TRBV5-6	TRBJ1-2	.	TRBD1	CASSLGGTGAYYGYTF	TGTGCCAGCAGCTTGGGAGGGACAGGGGCGTACTATGGCTACACCTTC
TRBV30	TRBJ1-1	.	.	CAWSRQRKAFF	TGTGCCTGGAGTCGGCAGCGAAAGGCTTTCTTT
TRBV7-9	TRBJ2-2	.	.	CASSLAANTGELFF	TGTGCCAGCAGCTTAGCGGCGAACACCGGGGAGCTGTTTTTT
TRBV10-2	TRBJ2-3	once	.	CASSESHGGADTQYF	TGCGCCAGCAGTGAGTCCCACGGGGGCGCAGATACGCAGTATTTT
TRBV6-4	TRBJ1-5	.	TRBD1	CASLGQGASQPQHF	TGTGCCTCTCTGGGACAGGGGGCAAGTCAGCCCCAGCATTTT
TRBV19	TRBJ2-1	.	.	CASNPTQSDEQFF	TGTGCCAGTAACCCGACCCAGAGCGATGAGCAGTTCTTC
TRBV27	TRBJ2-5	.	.	CASSLSVMRDQETQYF	TGTGCCAGCAGTTTATCGGTAATGCGGGACCAAGAGACCCAGTACTTC
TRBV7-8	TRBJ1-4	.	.	CASSLSVSEKLFF	TGTGCCAGCAGCTTAAGTGTCTCTGAAAAACTGTTTTTT
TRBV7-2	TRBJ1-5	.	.	CASSLPGYQPQHF	TGTGCCAGCAGCCTGCCAGGGTATCAGCCCCAGCATTTT
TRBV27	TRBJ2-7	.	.	CASSPGNIARVSYEQYF	TGTGCCAGCAGCCCAGGAAATATAGCGAGAGTAAGTTACGAGCAGTACTTC
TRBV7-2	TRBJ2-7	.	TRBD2	CASSLTSGSSEQYF	TGTGCCAGCAGCCTGACTAGCGGGAGCAGCGAGCAGTACTTC
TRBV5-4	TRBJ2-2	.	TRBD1	CASSPGTATGELFF	TGTGCCAGCAGCCCCGGGACAGCGACCGGGGAGCTGTTTTTT
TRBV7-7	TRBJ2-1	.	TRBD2	CASSLLAGALGEQFF	TGTGCTAGCAGCTTACTAGCGGGAGCTCTTGGTGAGCAGTTCTTC
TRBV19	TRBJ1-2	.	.	CASSGFNYGYTF	TGTGCCAGCTCAGGGTTTAACTATGGCTACACCTTC
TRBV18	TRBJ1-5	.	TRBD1	CASSRDRANQPQHF	TGTGCCAGCTCACGGGACAGGGCGAATCAGCCCCAGCATTTT
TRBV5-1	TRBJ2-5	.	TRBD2	CASSLGLAGSQETQYF	TGCGCCAGCAGCCTCGGACTAGCGGGTAGCCAAGAGACCCAGTACTTC
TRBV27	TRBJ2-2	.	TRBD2	CASRGLAGIGELFF	TGTGCCAGCAGGGGACTAGCGGGAATCGGGGAGCTGTTTTTT
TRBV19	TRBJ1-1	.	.	CASALGRVTEAFF	TGTGCCAGTGCCCTGGGTCGTGTCACTGAAGCTTTCTTT
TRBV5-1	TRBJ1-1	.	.	CASSLEGQIGTEAFF	TGCGCCAGCAGCTTGGAAGGACAGATTGGCACTGAAGCTTTCTTT
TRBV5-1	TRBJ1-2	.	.	CASSLREGRDYGYTF	TGCGCCAGCAGCCTACGGGAAGGGAGGGACTATGGCTACACCTTC
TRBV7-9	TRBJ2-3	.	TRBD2	CASSSGLAGEWSTDTQYF	TGTGCCAGCAGCTCGGGGCTAGCGGGAGAGTGGAGCACAGATACGCAGTATTTT
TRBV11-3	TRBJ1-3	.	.	CASSPGTVGNTIYF	TGTGCCAGCAGCCCCGGGACGGTCGGAAACACCATATATTTT
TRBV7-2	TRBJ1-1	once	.	CASSWGARTEAFF	TGTGCCAGCAGCTGGGGGGCAAGGACTGAAGCTTTCTTT
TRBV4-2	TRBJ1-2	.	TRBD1	CASSPHMPGQGFTF	TGTGCCAGCAGCCCACACATGCCCGGACAGGGTTTTACCTTC
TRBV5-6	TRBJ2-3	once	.	CASSLAVSTDTQYF	TGTGCCAGCAGCTTGGCGGTAAGCACAGATACGCAGTATTTT
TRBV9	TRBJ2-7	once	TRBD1	CASSPLGTGGSYEQYF	TGTGCCAGCAGCCCCCTAGGGACAGGGGGTTCCTACGAGCAGTACTTC
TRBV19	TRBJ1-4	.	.	CASSSQRQDIARKLFF	TGTGCCAGTAGTAGCCAAAGACAGGACATTGCTAGAAAACTGTTTTTT